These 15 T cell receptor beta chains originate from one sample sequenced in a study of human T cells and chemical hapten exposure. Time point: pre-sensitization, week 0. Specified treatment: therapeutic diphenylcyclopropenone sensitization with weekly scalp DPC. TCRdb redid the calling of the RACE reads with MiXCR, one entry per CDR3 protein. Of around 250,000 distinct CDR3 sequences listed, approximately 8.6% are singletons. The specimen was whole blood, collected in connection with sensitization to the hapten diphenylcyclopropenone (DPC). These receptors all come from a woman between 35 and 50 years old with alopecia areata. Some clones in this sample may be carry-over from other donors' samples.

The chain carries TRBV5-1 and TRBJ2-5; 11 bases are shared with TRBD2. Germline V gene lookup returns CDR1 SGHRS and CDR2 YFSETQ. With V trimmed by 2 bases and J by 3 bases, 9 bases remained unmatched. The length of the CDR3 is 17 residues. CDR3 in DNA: TGCGCCAGCAGCTTCCGACCAGGACTAGCGGGCAAAGAGACCCAGTACTTC. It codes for CASSFRPGLAGKETQYF.

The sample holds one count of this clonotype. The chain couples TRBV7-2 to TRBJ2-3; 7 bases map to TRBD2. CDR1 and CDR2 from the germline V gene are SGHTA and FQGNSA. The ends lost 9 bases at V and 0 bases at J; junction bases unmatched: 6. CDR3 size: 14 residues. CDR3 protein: CASGRGTSTDTQYF. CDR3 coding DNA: TGTGCCAGTGGGAGGGGCACCAGCACAGATACGCAGTATTTT.

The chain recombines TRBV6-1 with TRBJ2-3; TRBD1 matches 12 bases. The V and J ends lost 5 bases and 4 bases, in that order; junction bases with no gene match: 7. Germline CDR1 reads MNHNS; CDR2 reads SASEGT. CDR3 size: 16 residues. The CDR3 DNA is TGTGCCAGCAGTAGAGCCGGGACAGGGGGCGCAGATACGCAGTATTTT. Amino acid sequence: CASSRAGTGGADTQYF.

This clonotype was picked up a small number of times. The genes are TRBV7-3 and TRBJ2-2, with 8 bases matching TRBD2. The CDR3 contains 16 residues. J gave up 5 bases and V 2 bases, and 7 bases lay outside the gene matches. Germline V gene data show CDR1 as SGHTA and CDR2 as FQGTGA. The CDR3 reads CASSLELASGTGELFF. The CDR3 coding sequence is TGTGCCAGCAGCTTAGAGTTGGCTAGCGGGACCGGGGAGCTGTTTTTT.

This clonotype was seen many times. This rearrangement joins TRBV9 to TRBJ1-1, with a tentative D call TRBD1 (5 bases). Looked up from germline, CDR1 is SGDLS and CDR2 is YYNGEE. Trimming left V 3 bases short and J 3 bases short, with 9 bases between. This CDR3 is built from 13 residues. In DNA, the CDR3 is TGTGCCAGCAGCGCTCGACAGTACACTGAAGCTTTCTTT. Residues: CASSARQYTEAFF.

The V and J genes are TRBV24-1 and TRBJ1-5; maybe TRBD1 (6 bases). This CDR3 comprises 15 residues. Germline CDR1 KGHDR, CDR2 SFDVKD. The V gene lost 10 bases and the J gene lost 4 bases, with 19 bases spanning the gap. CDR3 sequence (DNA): TGTGCCACTGAACTTGGCAAACAGGGAAATCAGCCCCAGCATTTT. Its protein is CATELGKQGNQPQHF.

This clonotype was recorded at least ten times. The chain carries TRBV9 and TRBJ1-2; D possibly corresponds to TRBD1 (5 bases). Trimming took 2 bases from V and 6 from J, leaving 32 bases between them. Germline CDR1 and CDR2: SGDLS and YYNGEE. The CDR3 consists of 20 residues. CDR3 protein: CASSVFPQGSLGAYYHGYTF. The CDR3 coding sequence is TGTGCCAGCAGCGTTTTCCCCCAGGGCTCGCTCGGGGCTTACTATCATGGCTACACCTTC. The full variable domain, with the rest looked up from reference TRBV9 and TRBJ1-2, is DSGVTQTPKHLITATGQRVTLRCSPRSGDLSVYWYQQSLDQGLQFLIQYYNGEERAKGNILERFSAQQFPDLHSELNLSSLELGDSALYFCASSVFPQGSLGAYYHGYTFGSGTRLTVV.

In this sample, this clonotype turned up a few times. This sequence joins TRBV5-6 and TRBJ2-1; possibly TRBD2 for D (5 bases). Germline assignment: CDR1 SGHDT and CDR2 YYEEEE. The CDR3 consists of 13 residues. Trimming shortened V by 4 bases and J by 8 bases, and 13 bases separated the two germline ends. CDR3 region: CASSPLGVHEQFF. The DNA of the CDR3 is TGTGCCAGCAGCCCCCTCGGGGTCCATGAGCAGTTCTTC.

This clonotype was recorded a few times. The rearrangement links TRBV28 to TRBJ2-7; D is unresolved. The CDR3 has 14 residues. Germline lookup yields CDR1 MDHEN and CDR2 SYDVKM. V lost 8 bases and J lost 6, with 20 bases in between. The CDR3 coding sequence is TGTGCCAGCGGCTCCCCGGAAGGGTTTCGCGAGCAGTACTTC. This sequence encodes CASGSPEGFREQYF.

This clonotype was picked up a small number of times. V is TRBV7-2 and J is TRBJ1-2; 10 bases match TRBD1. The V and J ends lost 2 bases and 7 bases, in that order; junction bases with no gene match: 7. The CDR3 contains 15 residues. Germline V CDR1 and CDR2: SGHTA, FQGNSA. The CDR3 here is CASSLMIGQGVGYTF. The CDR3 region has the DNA TGTGCCAGCAGCTTAATGATCGGACAGGGGGTTGGCTACACCTTC.

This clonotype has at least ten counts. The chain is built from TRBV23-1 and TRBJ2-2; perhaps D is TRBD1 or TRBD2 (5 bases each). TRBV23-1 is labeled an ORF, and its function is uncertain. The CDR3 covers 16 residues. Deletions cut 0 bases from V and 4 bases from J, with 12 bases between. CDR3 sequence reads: CASSQSRAGATGELFF. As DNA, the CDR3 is TGCGCCAGCAGTCAATCTCGGGCCGGGGCCACCGGGGAGCTGTTTTTT.

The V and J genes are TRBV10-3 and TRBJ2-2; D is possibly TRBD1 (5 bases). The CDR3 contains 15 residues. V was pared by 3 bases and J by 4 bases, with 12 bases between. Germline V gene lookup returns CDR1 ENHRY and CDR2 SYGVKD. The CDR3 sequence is CAISEEGVSTGELFF. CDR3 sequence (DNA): TGTGCCATCAGTGAAGAAGGGGTTTCCACCGGGGAGCTGTTTTTT.

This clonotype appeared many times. The CDR3 nucleotides read TGTGCCAGCAGCGTAGAGGGACTAGCACTAGGGACCCAGTACTTC. It codes for CASSVEGLALGTQYF. This chain uses TRBV7-2 with TRBJ2-5, with TRBD2 matching 9 bases. The CDR3 runs to 15 residues. Germline values: CDR1 SGHTA, CDR2 FQGNSA. Unmatched junction bases numbered 11, after V lost 5 bases and J lost 7 bases.

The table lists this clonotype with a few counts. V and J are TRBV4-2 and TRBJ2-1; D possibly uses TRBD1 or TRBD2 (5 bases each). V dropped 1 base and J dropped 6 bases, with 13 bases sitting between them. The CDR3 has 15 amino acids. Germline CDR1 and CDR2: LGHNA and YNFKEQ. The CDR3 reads CASSQVGAGPNEQFF. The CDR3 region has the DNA TGTGCCAGCAGCCAAGTCGGGGCAGGGCCCAATGAGCAGTTCTTC.

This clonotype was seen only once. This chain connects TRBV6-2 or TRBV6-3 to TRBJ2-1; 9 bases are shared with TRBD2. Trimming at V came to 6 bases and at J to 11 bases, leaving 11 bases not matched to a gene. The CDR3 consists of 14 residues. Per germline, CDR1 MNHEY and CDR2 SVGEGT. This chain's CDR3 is CASSLLAGTYQQFF. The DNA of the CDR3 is TGTGCCAGCAGCTTACTAGCGGGTACTTACCAGCAGTTCTTC.